A selection of T cell receptor beta chains follows, all from one sample in a study of cytomegalovirus exposure and HLA in healthy donors. Some clones are missing from TCRdb's copy, which holds only in-frame ones; the method was immunoSEQ multiplex PCR. This sample carries about 130,000 clones, roughly 71% of them seen once, and the ten largest clones take about 7%. Sequences were obtained from PBMCs. The origin of the receptors is a man in his thirties or forties in good health and CMV-seronegative. CDR3s include the opening cysteine and the closing phenylalanine or tryptophan. D genes are given only for firm matches. Size values are once, few and many counts, or a class for expanded clones, and some rows have none.

-	TRBV5-4	TRBD2	17	TRBJ2-5	CASSLVGRGARQETQYF	TGTGCCAGCAGCTTGGTGGGGCGGGGGGCTCGTCAAGAGACCCAGTACTTC
-	TRBV6-5	TRBD1	13	TRBJ1-2	CASSYLTGGGYTF	TGTGCCAGCAGTTACCTGACAGGGGGTGGCTACACCTTC
-	TRBV5-1	TRBD1	16	TRBJ2-2	CASSLGTGVATGELFF	TGCGCCAGCAGCTTGGGTACAGGGGTGGCGACCGGGGAGCTGTTTTTT
-	TRBV2	-	14	TRBJ2-7	CASSARLPPYEQYF	TGTGCCAGCAGCGCCAGACTGCCTCCCTACGAGCAGTACTTC
-	TRBV9	TRBD1	15	TRBJ1-5	CASSTGDRGYQPQHF	TGTGCCAGCAGCACAGGGGACAGGGGGTACCAGCCCCAGCATTTT
-	TRBV10-3	TRBD2	14	TRBJ2-3	CAISAVGEGDTQYF	TGTGCCATCAGTGCTGTCGGGGAGGGGGATACGCAGTATTTT
-	TRBV30	TRBD1	15	TRBJ1-5	CAWSAYGTGDQPQHF	TGTGCCTGGAGTGCGTATGGGACAGGGGATCAGCCCCAGCATTTT
-	TRBV6-5	TRBD1	15	TRBJ1-1	CASSPQGRGNTEAFF	TGTGCCAGCAGTCCCCAGGGCAGGGGGAATACTGAAGCTTTCTTT
-	TRBV27	-	13	TRBJ1-1	CASSSYTATEAFF	TGTGCCAGCAGTTCGTATACAGCCACTGAAGCTTTCTTT
-	TRBV27	-	14	TRBJ1-1	CASSTRDWDTEAFF	TGTGCCAGCAGCACCAGGGACTGGGACACTGAAGCTTTCTTT
few	TRBV29-1	TRBD2	13	TRBJ2-7	CSVGTSGSHEQYF	TGCAGCGTTGGAACTAGCGGGAGCCACGAGCAGTACTTC
-	TRBV9	-	13	TRBJ1-2	CASSVGSRGIYTF	TGTGCCAGCAGCGTAGGCAGCAGGGGCATCTACACCTTC
few	TRBV7-2	-	13	TRBJ1-1	CASSLGRPAEAFF	TGTGCCAGCAGCTTAGGGAGGCCGGCTGAAGCTTTCTTT
-	TRBV9	-	14	TRBJ2-3	CASSVTYSTDTQYF	TGTGCCAGCAGCGTCACGTACTCCACAGATACGCAGTATTTT
-	TRBV27	TRBD1	13	TRBJ1-2	CASAGTGAGGYTF	TGTGCCAGCGCCGGGACAGGGGCGGGTGGCTACACCTTC
-	TRBV9	-	13	TRBJ1-2	CASSVSRNYGYTF	TGTGCCAGCAGCGTATCCAGGAACTATGGCTACACCTTC
-	TRBV29-1	-	15	TRBJ2-1	CSVGLDGLGYNEQFF	TGCAGCGTTGGGTTAGATGGGCTGGGCTACAATGAGCAGTTCTTC
-	TRBV7-3	TRBD1	16	TRBJ1-1	CASSHLQGARNTEAFF	TGTGCCAGCAGCCACCTACAGGGGGCTCGGAACACTGAAGCTTTCTTT
-	TRBV28	TRBD2	15	TRBJ2-7	CASSFGGRSPYEQYF	TGTGCCAGCAGTTTTGGCGGGAGGTCCCCCTACGAGCAGTACTTC
-	TRBV7-2	TRBD1	14	TRBJ1-2	CASSLDGTGNGYTF	TGTGCCAGCAGCTTAGACGGGACAGGGAATGGCTACACCTTC
once	TRBV5-6	TRBD1	14	TRBJ2-7	CASSPGQGSYEQYF	TGTGCCAGCAGCCCAGGACAGGGTTCCTACGAGCAGTACTTC
-	TRBV7-2	-	13	TRBJ2-5	CASSRDNGETQYF	TGTGCCAGCAGCCGGGACAATGGCGAGACCCAGTACTTC
-	TRBV19	TRBD1	13	TRBJ1-5	CASSKDRDQPQHF	TGTGCCAGTAGTAAGGACAGGGATCAGCCCCAGCATTTT
-	TRBV28	TRBD1	15	TRBJ2-4	CASSPTTGVKNSQYF	TGTGCCAGCAGTCCAACGACAGGGGTCAAAAACAGTCAGTACTTC
-	TRBV5-1	-	14	TRBJ1-1	CASSWGRANTEAFF	TGCGCCAGCAGCTGGGGGCGTGCGAACACTGAAGCTTTCTTT
-	TRBV6-1	-	13	TRBJ1-2	CASSETSGDGYTF	TGTGCCAGCAGTGAAACTTCGGGTGATGGCTACACCTTC
-	TRBV19	-	15	TRBJ1-3	CASSFAGHSGNTIYF	TGTGCCAGCAGTTTTGCAGGGCACTCTGGAAACACCATATATTTT
-	TRBV4-2	TRBD2	15	TRBJ2-3	CASSHSGGAGDTQYF	TGTGCCAGCAGCCATAGCGGGGGGGCTGGAGATACGCAGTATTTT
few	TRBV7-9	-	14	TRBJ1-4	CASSLDSRGEKLFF	TGTGCCAGCAGCTTAGACAGCAGGGGTGAAAAACTGTTTTTT
-	TRBV21-1	-	15	TRBJ1-2	CASSKAGTEPYGYTF	TGTGCCAGCAGCAAAGCCGGGACAGAGCCCTATGGCTACACCTTC
-	TRBV18	TRBD1	17	TRBJ1-4	CASSPRDSQATNEKLFF	TGTGCCAGCTCTCCCCGGGACAGCCAAGCAACTAATGAAAAACTGTTTTTT
-	TRBV27	TRBD1	21	TRBJ1-5	CASTLSPLLRDRGAGNQPQHF	TGTGCCAGCACTCTCTCCCCTCTCCTCCGGGACAGGGGTGCCGGCAATCAGCCCCAGCATTTT
-	TRBV5-4	TRBD1	17	TRBJ2-1	CASSLGGQGATYNEQFF	TGTGCCAGCAGCTTGGGTGGACAGGGGGCAACCTACAATGAGCAGTTCTTC
-	TRBV4-2	TRBD2	18	TRBJ2-5	CASSRQGGTSGYQETQYF	TGTGCCAGCAGCAGACAGGGAGGGACTAGCGGGTACCAAGAGACCCAGTACTTC
-	TRBV9	TRBD2	15	TRBJ2-5	CASSKDSGSWETQYF	TGTGCCAGCAGCAAAGATAGCGGGTCTTGGGAGACCCAGTACTTC
-	TRBV20-1	-	11	TRBJ1-1	CSANRQPEAFF	TGCAGTGCTAACCGACAGCCTGAAGCTTTCTTT
-	TRBV19	TRBD2	16	TRBJ2-7	CASTPSSGDTYYEQYF	TGTGCCAGTACCCCGAGTAGCGGGGATACTTACTACGAGCAGTACTTC
-	TRBV5-1	TRBD1	20	TRBJ2-2	CASSLYRDRGLRAPPRELFF	TGCGCCAGCAGCTTATACCGGGACAGGGGCCTTCGGGCACCACCCAGGGAGCTGTTTTTT
-	TRBV7-6	TRBD1	16	TRBJ1-1	CASSPGTGGTNTEAFF	TGTGCCAGCAGCCCCGGGACAGGGGGCACGAACACTGAAGCTTTCTTT
-	TRBV5-6	-	11	TRBJ2-4	CASSLNDSQYF	TGTGCCAGCAGCTTGAATGACAGTCAGTACTTC
-	TRBV13	-	15	TRBJ1-2	CASSRGGGRTNGYTF	TGTGCCAGCAGCCGAGGGGGGGGAAGGACCAACGGCTACACCTTC
-	TRBV2	-	14	TRBJ2-3	CASSVTESTDTQYF	TGTGCCAGCAGTGTAACGGAGAGCACAGATACGCAGTATTTT
-	TRBV6-5	-	15	TRBJ2-2	CASSSEGTNTGELFF	TGTGCCAGCAGCTCCGAGGGCACTAACACCGGGGAGCTGTTTTTT
-	TRBV5-1	TRBD1	13	TRBJ1-4	CASSVGQGGKLFF	TGCGCCAGCAGCGTGGGACAGGGCGGAAAACTGTTTTTT
few	TRBV14	-	14	TRBJ2-7	CASSHRVWDYEQYF	TGTGCCAGCAGCCACAGGGTGTGGGACTACGAGCAGTACTTC
-	TRBV5-1	-	14	TRBJ2-7	CASSLAGKPYEQYF	TGCGCCAGCAGCTTGGCCGGGAAACCCTACGAGCAGTACTTC
-	TRBV2	TRBD1	13	TRBJ1-2	CAGRTGTVYGYTF	TGTGCCGGTCGGACTGGGACAGTCTATGGCTACACCTTC
-	TRBV28	TRBD1	15	TRBJ1-5	CASSLGQGLNQPQHF	TGTGCCAGCAGCCTGGGACAGGGTTTGAATCAGCCCCAGCATTTT
-	TRBV10-1	TRBD1	14	TRBJ2-1	CASSDQGAFGEQFF	TGCGCCAGCAGTGATCAGGGGGCGTTCGGGGAGCAGTTCTTC
few	TRBV6-5	TRBD1	14	TRBJ1-6	CASSYRDSGSPLHF	TGTGCCAGCAGTTACCGGGACAGTGGTTCACCCCTCCACTTT
-	TRBV6-1	-	16	TRBJ2-5	CASSEAVGQEGETQYF	TGTGCCAGCAGTGAAGCCGTAGGACAGGAGGGAGAGACCCAGTACTTC
-	TRBV10-3	TRBD2	20	TRBJ2-7	CAISDDGREGPSAPRYEQYF	TGTGCCATCAGTGACGACGGGCGGGAGGGCCCTAGTGCGCCGAGATACGAGCAGTACTTC